The rows below give T cell receptor beta chains drawn from one sample of a study of shared clonotypes between healthy human individuals. Method: immunoSEQ multiplex PCR; TCRdb's copy keeps in-frame clones and lacks some. The sample yields nearly 2 million clones, about 94% seen once. The sequenced sample consisted of naive CD8+ T cells sorted from blood. Receptors originate from a man aged 18-30 years in good health. Each CDR3 is given with its conserved first and last residue. The D gene is left open where the match is weak. Only some rows state a clone size, as once, few, many or a class for expanded clones.

abundance | j_gene | d_gene | v_gene | CDR3nt | CDR3aa
- | TRBJ1-6 | - | TRBV25-1 | TGTGCCAGCAGTGAAGATCGGGGCCGGTCACCCCTCCACTTT | CASSEDRGRSPLHF
- | TRBJ2-1 | - | TRBV4-3 | TGCGCCAGCAGCCAAAGCCTCTACAATGAGCAGTTCTTC | CASSQSLYNEQFF
- | TRBJ2-3 | - | TRBV9 | TGTGCCAGCAGCGTAGAAGAATTCCCCACAGATACGCAGTATTTT | CASSVEEFPTDTQYF
- | TRBJ2-3 | TRBD1 | TRBV30 | TGTGCCTGGAGCGGCGGGACAGGGAGAACAGATACGCAGTATTTT | CAWSGGTGRTDTQYF
- | TRBJ2-5 | TRBD1 | TRBV27 | TGTGCCAGCAGTTTACTTACCGGGACAGGGACCCCCCAAGAGACCCAGTACTTC | CASSLLTGTGTPQETQYF
- | TRBJ1-6 | - | TRBV27 | TGTGCCAGCAGTTCGGGAGCCCTCGATCCACTGAGGTCACCCCTCCACTTT | CASSSGALDPLRSPLHF
- | TRBJ2-7 | TRBD1 | TRBV7-9 | TGTGCCAGCAGCTCGCCTGACAGGGGGCAGGGCTACGAGCAGTACTTC | CASSSPDRGQGYEQYF
- | TRBJ2-7 | - | TRBV6-1 | TGTGCCACCGCTGGGCAGCCCTCATCGGAGCAGTACTTC | CATAGQPSSEQYF
- | TRBJ2-7 | - | TRBV2 | TGTGCCAGCAGTGTACTACAGGGGGTTGGAAGCGGGAGCCCCGAGCAGTACTTC | CASSVLQGVGSGSPEQYF
- | TRBJ2-3 | TRBD2 | TRBV9 | TGTGCCACCAGCCGGGGGGGCACAGATACGCAGTATTTT | CATSRGGTDTQYF
- | TRBJ1-4 | - | TRBV29-1 | TGCAGCGTTGACTCGGGTCGGGAAAAACTGTTTTTT | CSVDSGREKLFF
- | TRBJ1-2 | TRBD1 | TRBV4-1 | TGCGCCAGCAACCAGGGGGCGCATCATGGCTACACCTTC | CASNQGAHHGYTF
- | TRBJ2-1 | TRBD2 | TRBV5-4 | TGTGCCAGCAGCTGGGGGGGTCACAATGAGCAGTTCTTC | CASSWGGHNEQFF
- | TRBJ2-5 | TRBD2 | TRBV27 | TGTGCCAGCAGTTCAGGACTAGCGGTTGTCCAAGAGACCCAGTACTTC | CASSSGLAVVQETQYF
- | TRBJ2-5 | - | TRBV27 | TGTGCCAGCAGCCCTCTAGGCCTCCAAGAGACCCAGTACTTC | CASSPLGLQETQYF
- | TRBJ2-7 | - | TRBV6-5 | TGTGCCAGCAGCTTTAGCGAGGCAGGGCCAAGCGAGCAGTACTTC | CASSFSEAGPSEQYF
- | TRBJ2-3 | - | TRBV30 | TGTGCCTGGACGAGCAACACAGATACGCAGTATTTT | CAWTSNTDTQYF
- | TRBJ2-1 | - | TRBV2 | TGTGCCAGCAGTGAGGCACAGGCGGATGAGCAGTTCTTC | CASSEAQADEQFF
- | TRBJ2-5 | - | TRBV7-9 | TGTGCCAGCAAGGTTGCAGGATGGGAGCGAGAGACCCAGTACTTC | CASKVAGWERETQYF
- | TRBJ2-1 | TRBD2 | TRBV7-6 | TGTGCCAGCAGCTTCGATCTCCCGGCTAGCGGGACCTACAATGAGCAGTTCTTC | CASSFDLPASGTYNEQFF
- | TRBJ2-7 | - | TRBV9 | TGTGCCAGCAGCTCCCAGGGAACCGGCTACGAGCAGTACTTC | CASSSQGTGYEQYF
few | TRBJ2-7 | - | TRBV4-1 | TGCGCCAGCAGCCAAGGCTTTGGCGAGCAGTACTTC | CASSQGFGEQYF
- | TRBJ2-7 | - | TRBV5-8 | TGTGCCAGCAGAGGGGGCTACGAGCAGTACTTC | CASRGGYEQYF
- | TRBJ1-2 | TRBD1 | TRBV5-6 | TGTGCCAGCAGCTTCGGACAGGGGGGCTATGGCTACACCTTC | CASSFGQGGYGYTF
- | TRBJ2-7 | - | TRBV27 | TGTGCCAGCAGTTTGTCGGAGGGGGCCTACGAGCAGTACTTC | CASSLSEGAYEQYF
few | TRBJ1-5 | - | TRBV10-3 | TGTGCCATCAGTGAGTCTGGGGTTCAGCCCCAGCATTTT | CAISESGVQPQHF
- | TRBJ1-3 | TRBD1 | TRBV5-4 | TGTGCCAGCAGTGACAGGGTTCCTGGAAACACCATATATTTT | CASSDRVPGNTIYF
once | TRBJ2-3 | TRBD2 | TRBV11-1 | TGTGCCAGCAGCTTAGCGGGGGGGAGCACAGATACGCAGTATTTT | CASSLAGGSTDTQYF
- | TRBJ1-2 | - | TRBV5-4 | TGTGCCACTTCTCTCGACTCTTCTGGCTACACCTTC | CATSLDSSGYTF